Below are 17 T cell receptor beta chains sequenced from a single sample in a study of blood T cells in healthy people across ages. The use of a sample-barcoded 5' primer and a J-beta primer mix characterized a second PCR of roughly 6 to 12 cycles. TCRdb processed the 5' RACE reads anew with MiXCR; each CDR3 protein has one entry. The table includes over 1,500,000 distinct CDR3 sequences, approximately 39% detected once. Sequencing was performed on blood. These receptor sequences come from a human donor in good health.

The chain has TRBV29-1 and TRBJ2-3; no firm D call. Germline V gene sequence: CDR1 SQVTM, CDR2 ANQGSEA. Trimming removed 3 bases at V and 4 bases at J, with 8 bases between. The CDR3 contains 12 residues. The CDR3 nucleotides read TGCAGCGTTGAGGGCTCGGCAGATACGCAGTATTTT. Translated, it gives CSVEGSADTQYF.

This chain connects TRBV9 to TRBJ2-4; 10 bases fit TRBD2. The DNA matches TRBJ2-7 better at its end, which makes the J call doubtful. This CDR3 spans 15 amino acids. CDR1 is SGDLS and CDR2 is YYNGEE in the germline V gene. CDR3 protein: CASGPQRGGQHEQYF. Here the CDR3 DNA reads TGTGCCAGCGGCCCCCAGCGGGGGGGCCAGCACGAGCAGTACTTC.

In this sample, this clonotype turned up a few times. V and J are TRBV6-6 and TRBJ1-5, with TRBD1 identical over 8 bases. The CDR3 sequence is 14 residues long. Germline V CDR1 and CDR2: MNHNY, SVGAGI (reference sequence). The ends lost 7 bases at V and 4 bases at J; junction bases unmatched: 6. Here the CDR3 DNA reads TGTGCCAGCACCGGACAGGGTAGGAATCAGCCCCAGCATTTT. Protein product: CASTGQGRNQPQHF.

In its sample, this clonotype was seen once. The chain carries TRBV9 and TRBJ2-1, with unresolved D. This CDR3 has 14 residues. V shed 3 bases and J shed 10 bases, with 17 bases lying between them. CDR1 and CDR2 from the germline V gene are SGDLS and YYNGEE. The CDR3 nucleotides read TGTGCCAGCAGCGCCCGGTCTTCCGTCAGGGAGCAGTTCTTC. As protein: CASSARSSVREQFF.

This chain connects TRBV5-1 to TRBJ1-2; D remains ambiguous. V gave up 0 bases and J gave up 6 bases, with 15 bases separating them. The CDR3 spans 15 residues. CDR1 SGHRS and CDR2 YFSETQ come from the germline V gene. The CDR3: CASSLAAGLHDGYTF. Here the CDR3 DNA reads TGCGCCAGCAGCTTGGCGGCGGGTCTCCACGATGGCTACACCTTC.

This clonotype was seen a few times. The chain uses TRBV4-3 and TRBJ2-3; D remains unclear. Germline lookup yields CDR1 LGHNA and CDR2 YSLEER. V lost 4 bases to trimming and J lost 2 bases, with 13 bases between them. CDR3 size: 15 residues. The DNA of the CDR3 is TGCGCCAGCAGCCTATCCCCGATTCACACAGATACGCAGTATTTT. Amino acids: CASSLSPIHTDTQYF.

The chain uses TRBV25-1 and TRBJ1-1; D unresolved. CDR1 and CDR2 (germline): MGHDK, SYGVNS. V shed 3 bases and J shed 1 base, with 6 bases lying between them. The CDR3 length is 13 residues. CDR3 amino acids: CASSELGNTEAFF. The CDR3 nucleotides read TGTGCCAGCAGTGAGCTAGGGAACACTGAAGCTTTCTTT.

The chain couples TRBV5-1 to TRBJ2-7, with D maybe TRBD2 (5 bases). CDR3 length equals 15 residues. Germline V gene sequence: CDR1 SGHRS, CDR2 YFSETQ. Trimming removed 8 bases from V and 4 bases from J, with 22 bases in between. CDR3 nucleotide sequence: TGCGCCAGTTCAACCGGCGGGCAGTTCTTTTACGAGCAGTACTTC. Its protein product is CASSTGGQFFYEQYF.

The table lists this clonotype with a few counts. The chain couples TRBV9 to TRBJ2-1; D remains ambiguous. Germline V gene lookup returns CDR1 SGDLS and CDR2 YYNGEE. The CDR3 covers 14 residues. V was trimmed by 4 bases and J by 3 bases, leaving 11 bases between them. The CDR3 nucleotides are TGTGCCAGCAGCCCCCTGGCCGTCTACAATGAGCAGTTCTTC. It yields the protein CASSPLAVYNEQFF.

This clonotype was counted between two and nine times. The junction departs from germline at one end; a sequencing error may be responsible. The DNA of the CDR3 is TGTGTCACCAGTGATTTAAGAGACTACAATGAGCAGTTCTTC. It translates to CVTSDLRDYNEQFF. The chain joins TRBV24-1 to TRBJ2-1; unclear D gene. The germline CDR1 and CDR2 sequences are KGHDR and SFDVKD. CDR3 size: 14 residues.

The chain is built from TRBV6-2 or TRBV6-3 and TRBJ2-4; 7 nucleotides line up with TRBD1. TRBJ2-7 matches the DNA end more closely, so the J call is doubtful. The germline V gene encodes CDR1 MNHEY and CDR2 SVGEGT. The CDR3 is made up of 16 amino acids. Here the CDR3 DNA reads TGTGCCAGCAGTTACGATCCCCGACAGGGTGGCTACGAGCAGTACTTC. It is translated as CASSYDPRQGGYEQYF.

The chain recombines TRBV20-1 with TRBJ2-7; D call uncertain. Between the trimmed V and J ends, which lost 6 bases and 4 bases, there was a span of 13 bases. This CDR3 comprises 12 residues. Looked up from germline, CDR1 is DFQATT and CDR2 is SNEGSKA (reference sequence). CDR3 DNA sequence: TGCAGTGCCAGAAATCAGCCATACGAGCAGTACTTC. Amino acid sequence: CSARNQPYEQYF.

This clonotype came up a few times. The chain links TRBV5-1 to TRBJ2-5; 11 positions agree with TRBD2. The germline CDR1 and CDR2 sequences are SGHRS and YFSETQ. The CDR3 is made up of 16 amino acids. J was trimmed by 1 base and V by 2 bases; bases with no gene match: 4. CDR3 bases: TGCGCCAGCAGCTTAAGGACTAGCGGGCCCCAAGAGACCCAGTACTTC. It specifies CASSLRTSGPQETQYF. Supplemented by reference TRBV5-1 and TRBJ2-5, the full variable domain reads KAGVTQTPRYLIKTRGQQVTLSCSPISGHRSVSWYQQTPGQGLQFLFEYFSETQRNKGNFPGRFSGRQFSNSRSEMNVSTLELGDSALYLCASSLRTSGPQETQYFGPGTRLLVL.

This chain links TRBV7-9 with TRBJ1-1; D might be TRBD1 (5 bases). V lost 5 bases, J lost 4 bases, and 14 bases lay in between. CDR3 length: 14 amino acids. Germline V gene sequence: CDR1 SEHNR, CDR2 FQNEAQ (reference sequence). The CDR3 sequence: CASSPIGGITEAFF. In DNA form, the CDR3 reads TGTGCCAGCAGCCCAATCGGGGGGATCACTGAAGCTTTCTTT.

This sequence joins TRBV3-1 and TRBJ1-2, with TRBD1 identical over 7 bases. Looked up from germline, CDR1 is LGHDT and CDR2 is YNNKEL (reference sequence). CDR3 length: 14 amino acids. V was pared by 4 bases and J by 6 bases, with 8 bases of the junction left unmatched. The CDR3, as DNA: TGTGCCAGCAGCCGAGACAGGGTTCCCCATGGCTACACCTTC. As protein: CASSRDRVPHGYTF.

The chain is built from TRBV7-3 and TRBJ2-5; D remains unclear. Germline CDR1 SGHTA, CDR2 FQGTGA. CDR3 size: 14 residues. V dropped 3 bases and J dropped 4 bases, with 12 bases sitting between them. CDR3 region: CASSLEPYVETQYF. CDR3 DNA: TGTGCCAGCAGCTTGGAGCCGTACGTAGAGACCCAGTACTTC.

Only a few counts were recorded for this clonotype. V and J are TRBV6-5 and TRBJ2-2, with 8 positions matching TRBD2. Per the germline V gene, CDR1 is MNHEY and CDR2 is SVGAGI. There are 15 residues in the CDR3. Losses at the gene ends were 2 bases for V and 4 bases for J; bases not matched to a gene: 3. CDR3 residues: CASSYDGGATGELFF. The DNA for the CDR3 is TGTGCCAGCAGTTACGACGGGGGGGCCACCGGGGAGCTGTTTTTT.